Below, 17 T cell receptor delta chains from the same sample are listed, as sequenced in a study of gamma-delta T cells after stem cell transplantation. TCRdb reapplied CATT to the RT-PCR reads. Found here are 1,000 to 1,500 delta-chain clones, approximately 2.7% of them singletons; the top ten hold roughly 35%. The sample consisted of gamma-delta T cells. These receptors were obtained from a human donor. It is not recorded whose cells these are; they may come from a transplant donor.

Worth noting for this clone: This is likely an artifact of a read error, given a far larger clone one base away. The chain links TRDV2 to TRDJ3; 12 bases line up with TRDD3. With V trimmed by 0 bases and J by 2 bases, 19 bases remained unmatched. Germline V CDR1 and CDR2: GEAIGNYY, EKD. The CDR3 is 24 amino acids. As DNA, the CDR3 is TGTGCCTGTGACACCGGAGGACTGGGGGATACCGCGGCGCCCGTGCCCTGGGACACCCGACAGATGTTTTTC. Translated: CACDTGGLGDTAAPVPWDTRQMFF.

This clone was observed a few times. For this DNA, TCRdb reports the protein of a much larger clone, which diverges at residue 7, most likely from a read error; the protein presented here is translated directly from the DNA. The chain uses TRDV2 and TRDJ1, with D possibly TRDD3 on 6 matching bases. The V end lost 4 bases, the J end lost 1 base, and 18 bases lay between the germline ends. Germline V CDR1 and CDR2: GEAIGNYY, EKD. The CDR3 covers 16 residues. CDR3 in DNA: TGTGCCTGTGATTCCCTTGCTGGGGACGGCACCGATAAACTCATCTTT. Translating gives CACDSLAGDGTDKLIF.

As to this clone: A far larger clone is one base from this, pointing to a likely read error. This chain's CDR3 is CACDAAGVMDKLIF. The CDR3 DNA is TGTGCCTGTGACGCTGCTGGGGTGATGGATAAACTCATCTTT. This chain connects TRDV2 to TRDJ1; D possibly corresponds to TRDD3 (6 bases). V dropped 3 bases and J dropped 5 bases, with 15 bases sitting between them. This CDR3 has 14 residues. Germline V gene sequence: CDR1 GEAIGNYY, CDR2 EKD.

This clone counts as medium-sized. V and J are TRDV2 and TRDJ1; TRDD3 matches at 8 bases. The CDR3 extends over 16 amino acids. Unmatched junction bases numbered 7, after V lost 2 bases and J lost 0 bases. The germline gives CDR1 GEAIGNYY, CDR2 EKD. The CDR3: CACDSMGDQDTDKLIF. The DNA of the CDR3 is TGTGCCTGTGACAGTATGGGGGATCAAGACACCGATAAACTCATCTTT.

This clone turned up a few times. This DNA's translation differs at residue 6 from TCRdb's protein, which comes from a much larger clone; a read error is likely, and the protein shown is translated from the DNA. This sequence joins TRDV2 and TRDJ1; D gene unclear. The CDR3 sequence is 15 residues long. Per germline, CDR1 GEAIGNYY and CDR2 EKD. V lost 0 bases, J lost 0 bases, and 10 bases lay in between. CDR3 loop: CACDTMGEYTDKLIF. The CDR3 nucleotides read TGTGCCTGTGACACCATGGGAGAGTACACCGATAAACTCATCTTT.

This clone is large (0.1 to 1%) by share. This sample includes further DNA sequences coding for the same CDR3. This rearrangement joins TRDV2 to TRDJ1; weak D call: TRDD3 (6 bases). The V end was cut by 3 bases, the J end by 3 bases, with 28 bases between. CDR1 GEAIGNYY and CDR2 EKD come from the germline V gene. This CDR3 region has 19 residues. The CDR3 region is CACDPVALGRLETADKLIF. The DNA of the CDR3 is TGTGCCTGTGACCCAGTTGCTCTGGGGCGACTCGAAACGGCCGATAAACTCATCTTT.

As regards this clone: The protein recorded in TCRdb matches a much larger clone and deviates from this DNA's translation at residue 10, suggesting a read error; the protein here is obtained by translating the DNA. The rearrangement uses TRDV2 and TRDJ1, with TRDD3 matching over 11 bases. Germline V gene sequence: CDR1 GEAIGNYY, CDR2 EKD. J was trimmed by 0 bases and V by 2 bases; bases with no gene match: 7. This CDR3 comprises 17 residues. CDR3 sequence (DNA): TGTGCCTGTGACATCGTGGGGGATACGTCTTACACCGATAAACTCATCTTT. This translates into CACDIVGDTSYTDKLIF.

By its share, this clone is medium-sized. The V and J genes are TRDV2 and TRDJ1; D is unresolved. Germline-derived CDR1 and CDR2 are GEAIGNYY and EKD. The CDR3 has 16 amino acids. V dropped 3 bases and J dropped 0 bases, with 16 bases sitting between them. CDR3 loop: CACDLVGRRDTDKLIF. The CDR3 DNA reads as TGTGCCTGTGACCTGGTCGGGCGCAGGGACACCGATAAACTCATCTTT.

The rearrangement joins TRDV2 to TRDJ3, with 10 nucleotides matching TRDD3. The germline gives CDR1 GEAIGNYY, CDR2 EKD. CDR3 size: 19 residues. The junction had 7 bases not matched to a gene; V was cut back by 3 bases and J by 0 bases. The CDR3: CACDAVLGDASWDTRQMFF. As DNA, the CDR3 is TGTGCCTGTGACGCCGTACTGGGGGATGCCTCCTGGGACACCCGACAGATGTTTTTC.

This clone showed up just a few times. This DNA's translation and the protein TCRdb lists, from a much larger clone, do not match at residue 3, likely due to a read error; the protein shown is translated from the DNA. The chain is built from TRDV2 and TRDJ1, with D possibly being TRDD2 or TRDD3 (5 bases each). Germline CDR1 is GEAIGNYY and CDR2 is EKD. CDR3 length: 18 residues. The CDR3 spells CARDTFSTGGEGTDKLIF. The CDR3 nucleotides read TGTGCCCGTGACACCTTCTCAACGGGCGGGGAGGGCACCGATAAACTCATCTTT.

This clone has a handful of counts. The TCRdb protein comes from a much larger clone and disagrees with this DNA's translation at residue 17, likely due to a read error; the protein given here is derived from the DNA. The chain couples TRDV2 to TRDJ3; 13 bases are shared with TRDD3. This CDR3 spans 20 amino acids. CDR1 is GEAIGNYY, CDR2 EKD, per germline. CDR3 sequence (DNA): TGTGCCTGTGACCCGGTTATGGATACTGGGGGATACGTGGACACCCGACGGATGTTTTTC. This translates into CACDPVMDTGGYVDTRRMFF.

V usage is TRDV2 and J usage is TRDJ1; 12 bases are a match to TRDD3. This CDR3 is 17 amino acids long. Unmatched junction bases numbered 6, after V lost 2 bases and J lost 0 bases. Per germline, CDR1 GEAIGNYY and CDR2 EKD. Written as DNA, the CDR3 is TGTGCCTGTGACATACTGGGGGATACAAGGAACACCGATAAACTCATCTTT. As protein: CACDILGDTRNTDKLIF.

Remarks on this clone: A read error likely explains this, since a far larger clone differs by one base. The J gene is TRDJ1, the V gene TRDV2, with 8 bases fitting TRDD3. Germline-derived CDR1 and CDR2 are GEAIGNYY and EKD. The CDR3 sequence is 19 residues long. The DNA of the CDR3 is TGTGCCTGTGGCACCATTTTCAGTACTGGGGGCCCCACGATCCATAAACTCATCTTT. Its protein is CACGTIFSTGGPTIHKLIF.

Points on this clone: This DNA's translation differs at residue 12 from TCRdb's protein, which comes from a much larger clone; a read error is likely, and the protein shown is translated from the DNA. CDR3 coding DNA: TGTGCCTGTGACCCGGCATGGGGACCAGGCCCTCGTAAACTCATCTTT. This codes for CACDPAWGPGPRKLIF. The chain combines TRDV2 with TRDJ1, with D perhaps matching TRDD3 (5 bases). V was trimmed by 3 bases and J by 7 bases, leaving 23 bases between them. The CDR3 loop spans 16 amino acids. Germline V gene sequence: CDR1 GEAIGNYY, CDR2 EKD.

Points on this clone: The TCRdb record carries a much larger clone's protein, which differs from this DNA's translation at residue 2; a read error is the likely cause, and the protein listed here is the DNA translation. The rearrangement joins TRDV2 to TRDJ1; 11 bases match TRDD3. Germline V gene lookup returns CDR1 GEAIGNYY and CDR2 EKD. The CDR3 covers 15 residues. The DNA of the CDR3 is TGTTCCTGTGACCGACTGGGGGATATCTCCGATAAACTCATCTTT. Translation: CSCDRLGDISDKLIF.

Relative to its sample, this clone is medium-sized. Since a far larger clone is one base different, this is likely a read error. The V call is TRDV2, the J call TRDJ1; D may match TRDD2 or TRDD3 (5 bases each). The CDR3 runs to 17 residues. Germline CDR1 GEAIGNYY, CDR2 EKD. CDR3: CARDTVGPSSYTDKLIF. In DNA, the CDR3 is TGTGCCCGTGACACCGTGGGGCCTTCTTCTTACACCGATAAACTCATCTTT.

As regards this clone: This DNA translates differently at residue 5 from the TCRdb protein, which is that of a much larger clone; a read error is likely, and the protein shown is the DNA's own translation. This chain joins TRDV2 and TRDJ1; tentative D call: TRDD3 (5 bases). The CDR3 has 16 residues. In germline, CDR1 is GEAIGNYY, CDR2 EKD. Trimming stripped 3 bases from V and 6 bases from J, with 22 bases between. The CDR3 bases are TGTGCCTGTGACTCGGCATGGGGACCAGGCCCTCATAAACTCATCTTT. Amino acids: CACDSAWGPGPHKLIF.